The 26 T cell receptor beta chains in this list originate from one sample, sequenced in a study of siplizumab effects on memory and regulatory T cells. Sequenced by immunoSEQ multiplex PCR; TCRdb stores in-frame clones only, minus some. The sample lists more than 85,000 clones, under 95% seen once, with around 0.77% in the top ten. Sequencing used Tregs sorted from blood. The source is a human donor in good health.

The chain combines TRBV27 with TRBJ2-6; TRBD1 agrees at 7 bases. V was clipped by 1 base and J by 3 bases; unmatched bases: 6. There are 17 residues in the CDR3. The V gene's germline CDR1 is MNHEY and CDR2 SMNVEV (reference sequence). CDR3 protein: CASSLLGGSGGANVLTF. CDR3 DNA sequence: TGTGCCAGCAGTTTATTAGGGGGCAGTGGTGGGGCCAACGTCCTGACTTTC. Filled out from reference TRBV27 and TRBJ2-6, the complete variable domain reads EAQVTQNPRYLITVTGKKLTVTCSQNMNHEYMSWYRQDPGLGLRQIYYSMNVEVTDKGDVPEGYKVSRKEKRNFPLILESPSPNQTSLYFCASSLLGGSGGANVLTFGAGSRLTVL.

The chain has TRBV2 and TRBJ2-5, with D tentatively TRBD2 (5 bases). Looked up from germline, CDR1 is SNHLY and CDR2 is FYNNEI. The CDR3 length is 13 residues. Between the trimmed V and J ends, which lost 7 bases and 7 bases, there was a span of 16 bases. As DNA, the CDR3 is TGTGCCAGCAAGGACGAGGGTTTCTGGACCCAGTACTTC. It codes for CASKDEGFWTQYF. Looking up the rest from reference TRBV2 and TRBJ2-5 gives the full variable domain: EPEVTQTPSHQVTQMGQEVILRCVPISNHLYFYWYRQILGQKVEFLVSFYNNEISEKSEIFDDQFSVERPDGSNFTLKIRSTKLEDSAMYFCASKDEGFWTQYFGPGTRLLVL.

This rearrangement joins TRBV5-4 to TRBJ2-7; D is ambiguous. Germline-derived CDR1 and CDR2 are SGHNT and YYREEE (reference sequence). The V end lost 2 bases, the J end lost 6 bases, and 9 bases lay between the germline ends. This CDR3 is 12 amino acids long. Here the CDR3 reads CASSFGPGEQYF. CDR3 nucleotide sequence: TGTGCCAGCAGCTTTGGTCCTGGCGAGCAGTACTTC.

This clone turned up a few times. V usage is TRBV28 and J usage is TRBJ2-6, with TRBD1 matching 7 bases. The CDR3 covers 18 residues. The V and J ends lost 5 bases and 0 bases, in that order; junction bases with no gene match: 10. Germline-derived CDR1 and CDR2 are MDHEN and SYDVKM. CDR3 DNA sequence: TGTGCCAGCAGTCCTTTCAGACAGGGTGGCTCTGGGGCCAACGTCCTGACTTTC. As protein: CASSPFRQGGSGANVLTF.

The chain is built from TRBV7-3 and TRBJ2-3; 12 bases fit TRBD2. This CDR3 has 14 residues. Losses at the gene ends were 8 bases for V and 5 bases for J; bases not matched to a gene: 5. CDR1 and CDR2 (germline): SGHTA, FQGTGA. The CDR3 loop reads CASASGLAGDTQYF. The CDR3 DNA reads TGTGCCAGCGCGTCGGGACTAGCGGGAGATACGCAGTATTTT.

The chain uses TRBV5-6 and TRBJ2-1, with 10 bases lining up with TRBD2. With 0 bases clipped from V and 7 bases from J, the junction kept 7 bases outside the gene matches. Germline V gives CDR1 SGHDT, CDR2 YYEEEE. The CDR3 spans 16 residues. CDR3 sequence reads: CASSLARTSGGNEQFF. Here the CDR3 DNA reads TGTGCCAGCAGCTTGGCGAGGACTAGCGGTGGAAATGAGCAGTTCTTC. The whole variable domain, remainder taken from reference TRBV5-6 and TRBJ2-1, is DAGVTQSPTHLIKTRGQQVTLRCSPKSGHDTVSWYQQALGQGPQFIFQYYEEEERQRGNFPDRFSGHQFPNYSSELNVNALLLGDSALYLCASSLARTSGGNEQFFGPGTRLTVL.

This clone was seen a single time. The chain uses TRBV5-6 and TRBJ1-2; D possibly corresponds to TRBD1 (6 bases). Germline assignment: CDR1 SGHDT and CDR2 YYEEEE. The germline V and J ends were trimmed by 1 base and 5 bases, with 12 bases remaining between them. The CDR3 sequence is 14 residues long. For the CDR3, the DNA is TGTGCCAGCAGCTTGATACAGGGCATTTATGGCTACACCTTC. Amino acids: CASSLIQGIYGYTF.

This sequence joins TRBV5-4 and TRBJ2-7; D not certain. V was clipped by 0 bases and J by 4 bases, with 8 bases between them. CDR3 length: 13 amino acids. Per germline, CDR1 SGHNT and CDR2 YYREEE (reference sequence). CDR3 protein: CASSLDSRYEQYF. The CDR3 nucleotides are TGTGCCAGCAGCTTGGACAGTCGTTACGAGCAGTACTTC. Variable domain in full (rest from reference TRBV5-4 and TRBJ2-7): ETGVTQSPTHLIKTRGQQVTLRCSSQSGHNTVSWYQQALGQGPQFIFQYYREEENGRGNFPPRFSGLQFPNYSSELNVNALELDDSALYLCASSLDSRYEQYFGPGTRLTVT.

The CDR3 is CASSGRGYNEQFF. The CDR3 coding sequence is TGCGCCAGCAGCGGGCGTGGGTACAATGAGCAGTTCTTC. V usage is TRBV5-1 and J usage is TRBJ2-1; D not certain. Trimming pared 4 bases from V and 4 bases from J, leaving 9 bases between. Germline V gives CDR1 SGHRS, CDR2 YFSETQ. The CDR3 runs 13 residues.

The J gene is TRBJ2-1, the V gene TRBV5-6, with D perhaps matching TRBD1 (5 bases). V was clipped by 4 bases and J by 1 base, with 18 bases between them. Germline V gene sequence: CDR1 SGHDT, CDR2 YYEEEE. The CDR3 is 17 amino acids. CDR3: CASSPSPGLGSYNEQFF. CDR3 nucleotide sequence: TGTGCCAGCAGCCCCTCCCCAGGGCTTGGATCCTACAATGAGCAGTTCTTC.

The chain recombines TRBV6-5 with TRBJ1-1; D may be TRBD1 (6 bases). V was shortened by 0 bases and J by 7 bases, with 18 bases between the two germline ends. Germline assignment: CDR1 MNHEY and CDR2 SVGAGI. The CDR3 spans 16 residues. The DNA for the CDR3 is TGTGCCAGCAGTTACTCTGGGGGCGGGGGTCCAGGTGAAGCTTTCTTT. Translated, it gives CASSYSGGGGPGEAFF.

The chain couples TRBV10-3 to TRBJ1-2; D uncertain. With 2 bases removed from V and 2 bases from J, the gap between germline ends came to 9 bases. The CDR3 contains 14 residues. Germline V CDR1 and CDR2: ENHRY, SYGVKD. CDR3: CAISEGSLNYGYTF. In DNA form, the CDR3 reads TGTGCCATCAGTGAGGGCAGTCTCAACTATGGCTACACCTTC.

The rearrangement uses TRBV2 and TRBJ2-2; tentatively, D is TRBD1 (6 bases). CDR3 size: 15 residues. Per the germline V gene, CDR1 is SNHLY and CDR2 is FYNNEI. With 3 bases removed from V and 6 bases from J, the gap between germline ends came to 14 bases. CDR3 sequence (DNA): TGTGCCAGCAGTGACCAGGGGAGAGGGGCCGGGGAGCTGTTTTTT. Translation: CASSDQGRGAGELFF.

The CDR3 loop reads CASSDNGDPPYEQYF. The CDR3 nucleotides are TGTGCCAGTAGTGACAATGGGGACCCCCCTTACGAGCAGTACTTC. The J gene is TRBJ2-7, the V gene TRBV19, with D perhaps TRBD1 or TRBD2 (5 bases each). V lost 5 bases to trimming and J lost 4 bases, with 18 bases between them. From germline, CDR1 is LNHDA and CDR2 SQIVND (reference sequence). This CDR3 is 15 amino acids long.

This sequence joins TRBV5-1 and TRBJ1-4; 7 bases are shared with TRBD1. With 0 bases clipped from V and 7 bases from J, the junction kept 3 bases outside the gene matches. This CDR3 contains 14 residues. Germline V gene lookup returns CDR1 SGHRS and CDR2 YFSETQ. CDR3 protein: CASSLGQGGEKLFF. For the CDR3, the DNA is TGCGCCAGCAGCTTGGGACAGGGCGGTGAAAAACTGTTTTTT. The full variable domain, completed using reference TRBV5-1 and TRBJ1-4, is KAGVTQTPRYLIKTRGQQVTLSCSPISGHRSVSWYQQTPGQGLQFLFEYFSETQRNKGNFPGRFSGRQFSNSRSEMNVSTLELGDSALYLCASSLGQGGEKLFFGSGTQLSVL.

The chain is built from TRBV11-3 and TRBJ2-1; 14 positions agree with TRBD2. J was trimmed by 4 bases and V by 5 bases; bases with no gene match: 7. Germline CDR1 SGHNT, CDR2 YENEEA. The CDR3 extends over 17 amino acids. The CDR3 reads CASSVTGTSGSYNEQFF. CDR3 nucleotides: TGTGCCAGCAGCGTCACCGGGACTAGCGGGAGTTACAATGAGCAGTTCTTC. Full variable domain (missing parts from reference TRBV11-3 and TRBJ2-1): EAGVVQSPRYKIIEKKQPVAFWCNPISGHNTLYWYLQNLGQGPELLIRYENEEAVDDSQLPKDRFSAERLKGVDSTLKIQPAELGDSAVYLCASSVTGTSGSYNEQFFGPGTRLTVL.

The chain links TRBV5-5 to TRBJ2-7; D call uncertain. Germline V gene data show CDR1 as SGHKS and CDR2 as YYEKEE (reference sequence). The CDR3 contains 12 residues. The germline V and J ends were trimmed by 3 bases and 7 bases, with 11 bases remaining between them. The CDR3 nucleotides are TGTGCCAGCAGCTCCACTCTCGGGGAGCAGTACTTC. It codes for CASSSTLGEQYF.

This clone came up once. J is TRBJ2-7 and V is TRBV5-4, with TRBD2 matching 10 bases. The V and J ends lost 1 base and 0 bases, in that order; junction bases with no gene match: 10. The CDR3 contains 18 residues. In germline, CDR1 is SGHNT, CDR2 YYREEE (reference sequence). This CDR3 is CASSLYIGGLADSYEQYF. The DNA of the CDR3 is TGTGCCAGCAGCTTGTATATAGGCGGACTAGCGGACTCCTACGAGCAGTACTTC.

This rearrangement joins TRBV9 to TRBJ2-7, with TRBD1 matching 11 bases. Germline values: CDR1 SGDLS, CDR2 YYNGEE. CDR3 size: 16 residues. Trimming cost V 0 bases and J 2 bases; bases outside gene matches: 4. The CDR3 DNA sequence: TGTGCCAGCAGCGTAGCAGGGGGACAGGGGGCCTACGAGCAGTACTTC. The encoded protein is CASSVAGGQGAYEQYF. Together with reference TRBV9 and TRBJ2-7, the CDR3 gives the full variable domain: DSGVTQTPKHLITATGQRVTLRCSPRSGDLSVYWYQQSLDQGLQFLIQYYNGEERAKGNILERFSAQQFPDLHSELNLSSLELGDSALYFCASSVAGGQGAYEQYFGPGTRLTVT.

In nucleotides, the CDR3 is TGTGCCAGCAGCCTGCGGTACTCTGGGGCCAACGTCCTGACTTTC. Protein sequence: CASSLRYSGANVLTF. The J gene is TRBJ2-6, the V gene TRBV7-9; D unclear. Trimming took 5 bases from V and 0 from J, leaving 8 bases between them. This CDR3 has 15 amino acids. The germline V gene encodes CDR1 SEHNR and CDR2 FQNEAQ (reference sequence).

The rearrangement uses TRBV11-2 and TRBJ2-5; 13 nucleotides agree with TRBD2. Germline V CDR1 and CDR2: SGHAT, FQNNGV. After removal of 5 bases from V and 4 bases from J, the junction contained 13 bases not matched to a gene. This CDR3 spans 18 amino acids. CDR3 protein: CASSRGTSGRAGRETQYF. CDR3 nucleotide sequence: TGTGCCAGCAGCCGGGGAACTAGCGGGAGGGCCGGGCGAGAGACCCAGTACTTC.

This chain connects TRBV19 to TRBJ2-3, with 12 bases fitting TRBD2. The trim removed 6 bases at V and 5 bases at J, leaving 6 bases unmatched. This CDR3 has 15 amino acids. Germline values: CDR1 LNHDA, CDR2 SQIVND (reference sequence). The CDR3 here is CASSHGLAGRDTQYF. CDR3 nucleotide sequence: TGTGCCAGTAGCCACGGACTAGCGGGAAGAGATACGCAGTATTTT. Full variable domain (remainder filled in from reference TRBV19 and TRBJ2-3): DGGITQSPKYLFRKEGQNVTLSCEQNLNHDAMYWYRQDPGQGLRLIYYSQIVNDFQKGDIAEGYSVSREKKESFPLTVTSAQKNPTAFYLCASSHGLAGRDTQYFGPGTRLTVL.

The chain is built from TRBV7-9 and TRBJ2-1; 7 bases are a match to TRBD2. Germline CDR1 SEHNR, CDR2 FQNEAQ (reference sequence). V shed 5 bases and J 4 bases; nucleotides not matched to a gene: 5. The CDR3 is made up of 14 amino acids. In DNA, the CDR3 is TGTGCCAGCAGCGGAATGGGGGGGTACAATGAGCAGTTCTTC. Amino acids: CASSGMGGYNEQFF.

The V call is TRBV7-3, the J call TRBJ2-3; 7 bases are shared with TRBD1. The CDR3 totals 15 residues. Unmatched junction bases numbered 3, after V lost 2 bases and J lost 1 base. Germline CDR1 SGHTA, CDR2 FQGTGA. DNA of the CDR3: TGTGCCAGCAGCTTACAAGGGACAGGCACAGATACGCAGTATTTT. Translating it yields CASSLQGTGTDTQYF. Together with reference TRBV7-3 and TRBJ2-3, the CDR3 gives the full variable domain: GAGVSQTPSNKVTEKGKYVELRCDPISGHTALYWYRQSLGQGPEFLIYFQGTGAADDSGLPNDRFFAVRPEGSVSTLKIQRTERGDSAVYLCASSLQGTGTDTQYFGPGTRLTVL.

The V and J genes are TRBV29-1 and TRBJ1-2; no reliable D call. The CDR3 is made up of 12 amino acids. The V end was cut by 4 bases, the J end by 2 bases, with 8 bases between. CDR1 and CDR2 (germline): SQVTM, ANQGSEA. The chain's CDR3 is CSVGSANYGYTF. The CDR3 region has the DNA TGCAGCGTTGGCTCCGCGAACTATGGCTACACCTTC.

CDR3 loop: CASSLRGTTEAFF. The CDR3 DNA follows: TGTGCCAGCAGCCTCAGGGGAACCACTGAAGCTTTCTTT. V gene TRBV11-3 combines with J gene TRBJ1-1, with D maybe TRBD1 (6 bases). CDR1 SGHNT and CDR2 YENEEA come from the germline V gene. V lost 5 bases to trimming and J lost 4 bases, with 11 bases between them. The CDR3 totals 13 residues. The complete variable domain, with remaining parts taken from reference TRBV11-3 and TRBJ1-1, reads EAGVVQSPRYKIIEKKQPVAFWCNPISGHNTLYWYLQNLGQGPELLIRYENEEAVDDSQLPKDRFSAERLKGVDSTLKIQPAELGDSAVYLCASSLRGTTEAFFGQGTRLTVV.